A single sample is the source of the 24 T cell receptor beta chains below, sequenced in a study of shared clonotypes between healthy human individuals. TCRdb keeps only in-frame clones here, not all; method: immunoSEQ multiplex PCR. The sample yields millions of clones, 90% to 95% seen once. Sequences were obtained from naive CD4+ T cells sorted from blood. As to subset: CD45RA+ positively selected. The receptor source for this set is a man aged 18 to 35 in good health.

This chain joins TRBV6-1 and TRBJ2-7; the match to TRBD1 covers 7 bases. Germline trimming cut 3 bases from V and 0 bases from J; bases unmatched to any gene: 5. The germline CDR1 and CDR2 sequences are MNHNS and SASEGT. The CDR3 covers 15 residues. The chain's CDR3 is CASSETGDSSYEQYF. In nucleotides, the CDR3 is TGTGCCAGCAGTGAGACCGGGGACAGCTCCTACGAGCAGTACTTC.

The V gene is TRBV7-9, the J gene TRBJ2-7; no clear D gene. This CDR3 contains 15 residues. V shed 5 bases and J shed 5 bases, with 19 bases lying between them. CDR1 and CDR2 (germline): SEHNR, FQNEAQ (reference sequence). Written as DNA, the CDR3 is TGTGCCAGCAGCGACCCCTATCTAGGGATGGACGAGCAGTACTTC. The encoded protein is CASSDPYLGMDEQYF.

On this clone itself: Other nucleotide sequences from this sample produce the same CDR3. The chain couples TRBV5-1 to TRBJ2-1, with 9 bases lining up with TRBD2. The CDR3 spans 14 residues. J lost 7 bases, V lost 3 bases, and 5 bases had no gene match. CDR1 SGHRS and CDR2 YFSETQ come from the germline V gene. CDR3 nucleotide sequence: TGCGCCAGCAGCTCGGGACTAGCTGGGAATGAGCAGTTCTTC. This codes for CASSSGLAGNEQFF.

The CDR3 sequence is CASSQDSYTDTQYF. The CDR3 nucleotides are TGTGCCAGCTCACAGGACAGCTACACAGATACGCAGTATTTT. The chain carries TRBV18 and TRBJ2-3, with D possibly being TRBD1 (6 bases). The CDR3 is 14 amino acids. Germline CDR1 and CDR2: KGHSH and LQKENI. Deletions cut 4 bases from V and 2 bases from J, with 10 bases between.

This chain uses TRBV15 with TRBJ2-2; tentative D call: TRBD1 (6 bases). This CDR3 is 14 amino acids long. Per germline, CDR1 LNHNV and CDR2 YYDKDF (reference sequence). The ends were cut back, 5 bases at V and 3 bases at J, with 10 bases in the middle. The CDR3 loop is CATSVDRYTGELFF. The CDR3 DNA is TGTGCCACCAGCGTAGACAGGTACACCGGGGAGCTGTTTTTT.

The rearrangement links TRBV9 to TRBJ2-5; 7 nucleotides agree with TRBD1. The V gene's germline CDR1 is SGDLS and CDR2 YYNGEE. The J segment lost 2 bases and the V segment lost 0 bases, leaving 4 bases of the junction unmatched. This CDR3 has 15 residues. CDR3 sequence: CASSVAPGQQETQYF. CDR3 bases: TGTGCCAGCAGCGTAGCCCCGGGACAGCAAGAGACCCAGTACTTC.

This chain connects TRBV6-6 to TRBJ2-2, with TRBD2 matching over 9 bases. Germline assignment: CDR1 MNHNY and CDR2 SVGAGI (reference sequence). The CDR3 contains 16 residues. Losses at the gene ends were 7 bases for V and 3 bases for J; bases not matched to a gene: 9. DNA of the CDR3: TGTGCCAGCACGTCCGCCGCGGGGGGGTACACCGGGGAGCTGTTTTTT. This translates into CASTSAAGGYTGELFF.

The chain is built from TRBV6-6 and TRBJ1-6, with a possible D match to TRBD1 (6 bases). Trimming stripped 0 bases from V and 9 bases from J, with 15 bases between. The V gene's germline CDR1 is MNHNY and CDR2 SVGAGI (reference sequence). This CDR3 has 16 residues. The CDR3 protein is CASSYSGGQQGSPLHF. In nucleotides, the CDR3 is TGTGCCAGCAGTTACTCAGGAGGGCAACAGGGTTCACCCCTCCACTTT.

The chain recombines TRBV30 with TRBJ1-2, with D tentatively TRBD1 (5 bases). Germline V gives CDR1 GTSNPN, CDR2 SVGIG (reference sequence). This CDR3 region has 13 residues. Between the trimmed V and J ends, which lost 4 bases and 5 bases, there was a span of 14 bases. CDR3 sequence: CAWIPRTPYGYTF. CDR3 bases: TGTGCCTGGATACCCCGGACACCATATGGCTACACCTTC.

The rearrangement joins TRBV7-9 to TRBJ1-2; D perhaps matches TRBD1 (5 bases). Germline assignment: CDR1 SEHNR and CDR2 FQNEAQ (reference sequence). The V and J ends lost 5 bases and 5 bases respectively, with 18 bases between them. This CDR3 has 15 residues. CDR3 bases: TGTGCCAGCAGCACCGACAGAGAGCGAGTATATGGCTACACCTTC. Translating gives CASSTDRERVYGYTF.

The chain couples TRBV6-1 to TRBJ1-1, with 8 bases matching TRBD1. CDR3 length: 14 residues. V gave up 5 bases and J gave up 5 bases; unmatched junction bases: 7. Per the germline V gene, CDR1 is MNHNS and CDR2 is SASEGT. The CDR3 region is CASSWTGLRTEAFF. The CDR3 region has the DNA TGTGCCAGCAGTTGGACAGGGTTGAGGACTGAAGCTTTCTTT.

V and J are TRBV2 and TRBJ2-1, with 9 nucleotides matching TRBD2. CDR1 is SNHLY and CDR2 is FYNNEI in the germline V gene. Trimming at V came to 2 bases and at J to 3 bases, leaving 8 bases not matched to a gene. CDR3 length: 17 amino acids. The CDR3 region is CASSESPSGGNYNEQFF. For the CDR3, the DNA is TGTGCCAGCAGTGAAAGCCCAAGCGGGGGGAACTACAATGAGCAGTTCTTC.

The chain recombines TRBV6-5 with TRBJ2-3; no clear D gene. The CDR3 extends over 14 amino acids. Trimming took off 5 bases at V and 0 bases at J, with 9 bases between the two ends. Germline values: CDR1 MNHEY, CDR2 SVGAGI. The CDR3, as DNA: TGTGCCAGCAGTATCTCGGAGAGCACAGATACGCAGTATTTT. Residues: CASSISESTDTQYF.

CDR3 protein: CASSERLAGGASYEQYF. The CDR3 DNA reads TGTGCCAGCAGTGAAAGGCTAGCGGGAGGGGCCTCCTACGAGCAGTACTTC. The chain is built from TRBV2 and TRBJ2-7; 12 nucleotides agree with TRBD2. Germline CDR1 SNHLY, CDR2 FYNNEI. The J segment lost 0 bases and the V segment lost 2 bases, leaving 5 bases of the junction unmatched. CDR3 size: 17 residues.

J is TRBJ1-6 and V is TRBV5-8, with D unresolved. CDR3 size: 15 residues. From germline, CDR1 is SGHTS and CDR2 YDEGEE. V was cut by 1 base and J by 0 bases, with 5 bases left in between. The CDR3, as DNA: TGTGCCAGCAGCTTGCGGGGCTCCTATAATTCACCCCTCCACTTT. Translating gives CASSLRGSYNSPLHF.

This chain connects TRBV2 to TRBJ2-6, with unresolved D. The CDR3 totals 16 residues. V lost 8 bases and J lost 0, with 14 bases in between. Germline values: CDR1 SNHLY, CDR2 FYNNEI. The CDR3 bases are TGTGCCAGCCAGAGATCCGTGGGCTCTGGGGCCAACGTCCTGACTTTC. Protein product: CASQRSVGSGANVLTF.

This chain links TRBV5-6 with TRBJ2-5; 8 bases match TRBD1. The V segment lost 5 bases and the J segment 5 bases; nucleotides outside the gene matches: 8. Germline lookup yields CDR1 SGHDT and CDR2 YYEEEE. The CDR3 runs to 14 residues. This CDR3 is CASSSDRGFETQYF. DNA of the CDR3: TGTGCCAGCAGTTCCGACAGGGGTTTCGAGACCCAGTACTTC.

V gene TRBV5-8 combines with J gene TRBJ2-7, with D tentatively TRBD1 (6 bases). The CDR3 extends over 12 amino acids. Trimming left V 4 bases short and J 4 bases short, with 9 bases between. Germline CDR1 reads SGHTS; CDR2 reads YDEGEE. The CDR3 sequence: CASSRTVYEQYF. The CDR3 DNA follows: TGTGCCAGCAGCAGGACAGTATACGAGCAGTACTTC.

V usage is TRBV11-2 and J usage is TRBJ2-7, with TRBD1 as a possible D gene (6 bases). V was pared by 2 bases and J by 3 bases, with 11 bases between. CDR3 length: 14 amino acids. Per germline, CDR1 SGHAT and CDR2 FQNNGV. CDR3 residues: CASSLLQGNYEQYF. CDR3 nucleotide sequence: TGTGCCAGCAGCTTACTACAGGGAAACTACGAGCAGTACTTC.

The genes are TRBV5-1 and TRBJ2-7, with D possibly being TRBD1 or TRBD2 (5 bases each). This CDR3 has 14 residues. V was pared by 1 base and J by 3 bases, with 11 bases between. CDR1 and CDR2 (germline): SGHRS, YFSETQ. The CDR3 region is CASSLSGRRYEQYF. The CDR3 nucleotides are TGCGCCAGCAGCTTGTCGGGACGTCGCTACGAGCAGTACTTC.

The rearrangement links TRBV20-1 to TRBJ2-5, with D possibly being TRBD1 or TRBD2 (5 bases each). V shed 5 bases and J shed 10 bases, with 11 bases lying between them. The CDR3 contains 10 residues. CDR1 is DFQATT, CDR2 SNEGSKA, per germline (reference sequence). CDR3 region: CSAHRDLQYF. CDR3 nucleotides: TGCAGTGCTCATCGGGACCTCCAGTACTTC.

The chain links TRBV6-5 to TRBJ1-2, with D tentatively TRBD1 (5 bases). V lost 8 bases, J lost 4 bases, and 14 bases lay in between. CDR3 length: 13 residues. Germline V gene sequence: CDR1 MNHEY, CDR2 SVGAGI. CDR3 sequence: CASRGDSLYGYTF. CDR3 bases: TGTGCCAGCCGGGGAGACAGTCTCTATGGCTACACCTTC.

V is TRBV30 and J is TRBJ2-7, with TRBD2 identical over 9 bases. The CDR3 is made up of 15 amino acids. Germline CDR1 is GTSNPN and CDR2 is SVGIG (reference sequence). The ends lost 5 bases at V and 1 base at J; junction bases unmatched: 9. The CDR3 sequence is CAWGPGLAPSYEQYF. CDR3 coding DNA: TGTGCCTGGGGACCCGGACTAGCGCCGTCCTACGAGCAGTACTTC.

With respect to this clone: Distinct nucleotide sequences in the sample also encode this CDR3. The V and J genes are TRBV5-6 and TRBJ1-1; TRBD1 might be the D (6 bases). Germline CDR1 is SGHDT and CDR2 is YYEEEE. The CDR3 has 15 amino acids. The ends were cut back, 1 base at V and 1 base at J, with 11 bases in the middle. The CDR3 here is CASSLTGTKNTEAFF. The CDR3 DNA follows: TGTGCCAGCAGCTTGACCGGGACAAAGAACACTGAAGCTTTCTTT.